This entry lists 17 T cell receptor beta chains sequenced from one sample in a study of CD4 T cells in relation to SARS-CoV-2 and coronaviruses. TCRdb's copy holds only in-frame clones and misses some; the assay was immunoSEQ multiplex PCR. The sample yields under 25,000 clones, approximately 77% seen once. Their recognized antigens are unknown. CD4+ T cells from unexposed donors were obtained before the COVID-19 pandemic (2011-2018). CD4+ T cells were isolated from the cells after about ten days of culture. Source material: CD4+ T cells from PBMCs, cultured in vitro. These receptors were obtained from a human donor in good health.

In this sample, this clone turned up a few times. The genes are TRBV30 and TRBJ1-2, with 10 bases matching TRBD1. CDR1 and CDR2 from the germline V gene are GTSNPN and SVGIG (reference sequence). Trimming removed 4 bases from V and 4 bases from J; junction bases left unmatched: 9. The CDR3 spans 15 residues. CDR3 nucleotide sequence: TGTGCCTGGAATCGACCGGGACAGGGGATCTATGGCTACACCTTC. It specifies CAWNRPGQGIYGYTF.

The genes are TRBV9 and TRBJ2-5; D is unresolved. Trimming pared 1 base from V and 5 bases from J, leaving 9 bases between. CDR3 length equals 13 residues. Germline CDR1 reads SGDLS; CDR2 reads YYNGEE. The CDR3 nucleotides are TGTGCCAGCAGCGTACCTCCTTTGGAGACCCAGTACTTC. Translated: CASSVPPLETQYF. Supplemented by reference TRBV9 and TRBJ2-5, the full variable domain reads DSGVTQTPKHLITATGQRVTLRCSPRSGDLSVYWYQQSLDQGLQFLIQYYNGEERAKGNILERFSAQQFPDLHSELNLSSLELGDSALYFCASSVPPLETQYFGPGTRLLVL.

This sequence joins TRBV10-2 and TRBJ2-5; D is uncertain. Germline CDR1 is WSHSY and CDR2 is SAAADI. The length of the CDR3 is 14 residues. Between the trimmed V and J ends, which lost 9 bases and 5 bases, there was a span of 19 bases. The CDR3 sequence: CASTDPTDGETQYF. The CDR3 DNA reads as TGCGCCAGTACGGATCCTACGGACGGGGAGACCCAGTACTTC.

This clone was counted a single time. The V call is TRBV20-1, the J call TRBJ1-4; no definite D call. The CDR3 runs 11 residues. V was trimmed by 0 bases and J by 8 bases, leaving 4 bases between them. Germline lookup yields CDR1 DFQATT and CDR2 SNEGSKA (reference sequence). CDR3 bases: TGCAGTGCTAGAGATCGGGAAAAACTGTTTTTT. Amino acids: CSARDREKLFF.

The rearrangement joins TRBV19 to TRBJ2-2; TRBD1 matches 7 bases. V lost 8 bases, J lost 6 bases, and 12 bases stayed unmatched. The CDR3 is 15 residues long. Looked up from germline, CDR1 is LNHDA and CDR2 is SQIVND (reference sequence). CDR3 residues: CASARQGLEAGELFF. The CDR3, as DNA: TGTGCCAGTGCCCGACAGGGTCTAGAAGCCGGGGAGCTGTTTTTT.

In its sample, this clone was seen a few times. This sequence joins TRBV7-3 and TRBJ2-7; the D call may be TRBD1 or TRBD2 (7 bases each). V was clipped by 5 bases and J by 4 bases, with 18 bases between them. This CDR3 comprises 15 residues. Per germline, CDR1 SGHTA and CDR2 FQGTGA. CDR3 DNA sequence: TGTGCCAGCAGCAACCAGGGGGGGCAGGAATACGAGCAGTACTTC. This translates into CASSNQGGQEYEQYF.

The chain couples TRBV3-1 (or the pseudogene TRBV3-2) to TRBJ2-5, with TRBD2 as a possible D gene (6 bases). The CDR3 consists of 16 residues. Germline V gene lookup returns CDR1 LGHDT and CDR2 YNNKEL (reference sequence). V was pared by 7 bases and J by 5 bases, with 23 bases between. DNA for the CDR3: TGTGCCAGCACCTCAAGACCGGGACTTGTTACGGAGACCCAGTACTTC. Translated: CASTSRPGLVTETQYF.

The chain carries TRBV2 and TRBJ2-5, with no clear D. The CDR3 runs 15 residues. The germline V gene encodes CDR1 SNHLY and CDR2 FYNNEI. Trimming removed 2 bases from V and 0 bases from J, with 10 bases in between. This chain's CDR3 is CASSEMPGYQETQYF. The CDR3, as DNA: TGTGCCAGCAGTGAAATGCCCGGGTACCAAGAGACCCAGTACTTC.

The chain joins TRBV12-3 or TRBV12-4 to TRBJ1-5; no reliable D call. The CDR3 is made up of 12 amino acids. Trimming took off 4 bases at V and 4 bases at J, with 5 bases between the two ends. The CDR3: CASSYGNQPQHF. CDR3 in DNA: TGTGCCAGCAGTTACGGGAATCAGCCCCAGCATTTT.

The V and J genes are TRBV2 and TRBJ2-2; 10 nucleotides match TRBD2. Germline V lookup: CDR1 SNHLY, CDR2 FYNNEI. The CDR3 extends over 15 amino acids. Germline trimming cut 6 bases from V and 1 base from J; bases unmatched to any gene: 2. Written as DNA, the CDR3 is TGTGCCAGCAGGAGCGGGAGGGAGAACACCGGGGAGCTGTTTTTT. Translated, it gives CASRSGRENTGELFF.

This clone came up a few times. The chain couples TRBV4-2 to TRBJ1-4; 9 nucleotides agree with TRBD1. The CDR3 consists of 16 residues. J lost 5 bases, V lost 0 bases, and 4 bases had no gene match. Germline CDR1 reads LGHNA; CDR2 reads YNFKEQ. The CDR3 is CASSQDLGTGNEKLFF. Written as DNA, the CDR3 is TGTGCCAGCAGCCAAGACCTCGGGACAGGGAATGAAAAACTGTTTTTT.

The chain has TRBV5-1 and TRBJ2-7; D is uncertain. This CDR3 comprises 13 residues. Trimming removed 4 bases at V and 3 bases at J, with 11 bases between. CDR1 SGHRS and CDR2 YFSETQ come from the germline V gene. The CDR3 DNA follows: TGCGCCAGCAGCCCAGATGGATTCTACGAGCAGTACTTC. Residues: CASSPDGFYEQYF.

Here the CDR3 reads CATSRVPGGGGGELFF. The CDR3 nucleotides are TGTGCCACCAGCAGAGTCCCGGGAGGGGGTGGCGGGGAGCTGTTTTTT. The chain combines TRBV15 with TRBJ2-2, with 8 nucleotides matching TRBD2. Germline V lookup: CDR1 LNHNV, CDR2 YYDKDF (reference sequence). The CDR3 totals 16 residues. Germline trimming cut 1 base from V and 7 bases from J; bases unmatched to any gene: 8.

CDR3 nucleotides: TGTGCCACCAGCAGACCCGGGACCGGTCCCTTCGAGCAGTACTTC. Protein sequence: CATSRPGTGPFEQYF. The gene calls are TRBV15 and TRBJ2-7; D possibly uses TRBD1 or TRBD2 (5 bases each). V shed 2 bases and J shed 6 bases, with 17 bases lying between them. The CDR3 totals 15 residues. The germline gives CDR1 LNHNV, CDR2 YYDKDF (reference sequence).

CDR3 in DNA: TGCAGCGTTACTGCGGCAGGGGAAAAAGAGACCCAGTACTTC. It codes for CSVTAAGEKETQYF. The chain has TRBV29-1 and TRBJ2-5; the D gene is possibly TRBD1 (6 bases). V lost 5 bases to trimming and J lost 3 bases, with 16 bases between them. CDR3 size: 14 residues. Germline lookup yields CDR1 SQVTM and CDR2 ANQGSEA.

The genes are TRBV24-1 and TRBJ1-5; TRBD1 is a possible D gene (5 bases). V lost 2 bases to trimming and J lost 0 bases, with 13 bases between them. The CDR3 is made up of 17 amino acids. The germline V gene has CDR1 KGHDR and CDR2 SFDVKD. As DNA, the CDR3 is TGTGCCACCAGTGATTCTGCGGGGGGAGATAGCAATCAGCCCCAGCATTTT. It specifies CATSDSAGGDSNQPQHF.

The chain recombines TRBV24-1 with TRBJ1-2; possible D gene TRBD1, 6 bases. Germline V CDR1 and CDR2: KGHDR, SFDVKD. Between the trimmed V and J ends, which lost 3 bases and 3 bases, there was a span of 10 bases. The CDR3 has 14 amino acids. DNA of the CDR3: TGTGCCACCAGTGATACCGGGGGCGACTATGGCTACACCTTC. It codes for CATSDTGGDYGYTF.